One sample yielded the 2 T cell receptor beta chains listed below, sequenced in a study of cytomegalovirus exposure and HLA in healthy donors. Primers: 60 Vbeta forward and 13 Jbeta reverse. Only in-frame clones appear in the TCRdb table, and some are missing; sequencing was by immunoSEQ multiplex PCR. The ten top clones account for around 12%, within a sample of roughly 53,000 clones. The sample taken for sequencing was PBMCs. Every receptor here comes from a young man in good health and CMV-seropositive.

The chain couples TRBV6-6 to TRBJ2-7, with TRBD2 matching 8 bases. J was trimmed by 3 bases and V by 0 bases; bases with no gene match: 1. The CDR3 covers 14 residues. Germline values: CDR1 MNHNY, CDR2 SVGAGI (reference sequence). The CDR3 loop is CASSYSGTSYEQYF. The CDR3 DNA reads TGTGCCAGCAGTTACTCCGGGACTAGCTACGAGCAGTACTTC.

The chain employs TRBV5-1 and TRBJ1-2; the D is unclear. Germline V gives CDR1 SGHRS, CDR2 YFSETQ. Trimming took off 7 bases at V and 5 bases at J, with 18 bases between the two ends. The CDR3 contains 14 residues. The CDR3 nucleotides are TGCGCCAGCGGGTATCAGACCGACGGGTATGGCTACACCTTC. Encoded protein: CASGYQTDGYGYTF.